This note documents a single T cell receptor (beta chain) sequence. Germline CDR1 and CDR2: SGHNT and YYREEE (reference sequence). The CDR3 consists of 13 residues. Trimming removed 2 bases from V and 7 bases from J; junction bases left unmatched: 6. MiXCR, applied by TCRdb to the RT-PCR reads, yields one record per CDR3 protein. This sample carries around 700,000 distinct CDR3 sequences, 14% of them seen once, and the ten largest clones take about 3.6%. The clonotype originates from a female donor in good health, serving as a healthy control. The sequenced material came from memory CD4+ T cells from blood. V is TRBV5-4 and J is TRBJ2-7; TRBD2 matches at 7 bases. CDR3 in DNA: TGTGCCAGCAGCTTCAACTGGGGAGGGGAGCAGTACTTC. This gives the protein CASSFNWGGEQYF.